This T cell receptor (beta chain) stems from a study of T-cell reconstitution after alpha-beta-depleted transplantation in children. The CDR3 runs to 12 residues. Between the trimmed V and J ends, which lost 4 bases and 3 bases, there was a span of 10 bases. Germline CDR1 reads SQVTM; CDR2 reads ANQGSEA. Molecular barcoding with unique molecular identifiers was used for the TCRbeta library. TCRdb reanalysed the PCR reads using MiXCR and keeps one entry per CDR3 protein. The sample holds 400,000 to 450,000 distinct CDR3 sequences; roughly two fifths are singletons and the top ten take approximately 25%.

The specimen comprised PBMCs, sampled before TCRalphabeta/CD19-depleted stem cell transplant. The origin of this receptor is a girl aged 2-9 years with aplastic anemia, due to receive a stem cell transplant. The chain is built from TRBV29-1 and TRBJ2-7; D remains ambiguous. The CDR3 bases are TGCAGCGTTGGTCCCGGAGACTACGAGCAGTACTTC. Its translation: CSVGPGDYEQYF.